The rows below give T cell receptor beta chains drawn from one sample of a study of T cell changes during pregnancy in multiple sclerosis. Clones were read by immunoSEQ multiplex PCR, and TCRdb kept only the in-frame ones, dropping some. The sample shows about 20,000 clones, about 87% of them seen only once. The specimen comprised CD8+ T cells from peripheral blood mononuclear cells, sampled in the third trimester of pregnancy. All receptors derive from a female donor in good health, enrolled as a control in a pregnancy study. Each CDR3 is given without its conserved first and last residue. Fields, in order: V gene, CDR3 protein.

>TRBV11-2
ASSFSGFYGYT
>TRBV7-9
ASSSSLNTEAF
>TRBV4-1
ASSQDRRTVKTAKNIQY
>TRBV19
ASSASSGNYNEQF
>TRBV7-2
ASSLDPGAETQY
>TRBV27
ASSEVAFRNVDYGYT
>TRBV10-1
ASSEPRATDTQY
>TRBV7-3
ASSMTSGEYNEQF
>TRBV7-2
ASSFTSGRGNEQF
>TRBV9
ASSVEAETQY
>TRBV30
AWSVSGGWQPQH
>TRBV28
ASGRYFNEQF
>TRBV28
ASSPPRRAGQGMSDYEQY
>TRBV4-3
ASSQEGVSGANVLT
>TRBV10-3
AIKREGLTDTQY
>TRBV6-6
ASGRAGGAGELF
>TRBV30
AWVPGGHEQF
>TRBV30
ASKGLNTEAF
>TRBV11-1
ASSYIRGLSYEQY
>TRBV11-2
ASSPTGSYEQY
>TRBV5-4
ASSPPGTGVGRGELF